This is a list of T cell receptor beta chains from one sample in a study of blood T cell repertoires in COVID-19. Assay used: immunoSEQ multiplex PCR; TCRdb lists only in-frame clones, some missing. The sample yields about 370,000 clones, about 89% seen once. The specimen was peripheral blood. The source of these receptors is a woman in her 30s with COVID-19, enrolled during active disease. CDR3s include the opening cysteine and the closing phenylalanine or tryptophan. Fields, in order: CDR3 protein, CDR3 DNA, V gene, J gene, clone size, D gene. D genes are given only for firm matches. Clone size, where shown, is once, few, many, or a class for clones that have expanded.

CATSGRGQGGGNTIYF	TGTGCCACCAGTGGCCGAGGACAGGGCGGCGGAAACACCATATATTTT	TRBV24-1	TRBJ1-3	NA	TRBD1
CASTPLVAGHNEQFF	TGCGCCAGCACCCCGTTGGTAGCGGGGCACAATGAGCAGTTCTTC	TRBV5-1	TRBJ2-1	once	TRBD2
CASSLGTIYEQYF	TGTGCCAGCAGCCTTGGGACAATCTACGAGCAGTACTTC	TRBV21-1	TRBJ2-7	NA	NA
CASSSLAGGSYEQYF	TGTGCCAGCAGCTCCCTAGCGGGAGGCTCCTACGAGCAGTACTTC	TRBV7-9	TRBJ2-7	once	TRBD2
CASSLRAGGGGNQPQHF	TGTGCCAGCAGCTTAAGAGCAGGGGGAGGCGGCAATCAGCCCCAGCATTTT	TRBV7-2	TRBJ1-5	few	TRBD1
CASSPLGGPHNEKLFF	TGTGCCAGCTCACCACTCGGGGGACCTCATAATGAAAAACTGTTTTTT	TRBV18	TRBJ1-4	NA	NA
CASSPLTTYGYTF	TGTGCCAGCAGTCCGTTAACAACCTATGGCTACACCTTC	TRBV27	TRBJ1-2	once	NA
CASSFETAYNSPLHF	TGTGCCAGCAGCTTTGAGACAGCCTATAATTCACCCCTCCACTTT	TRBV7-2	TRBJ1-6	NA	NA
CASSQGAFIDTQYF	TGTGCCAGCAGCCAAGGGGCCTTTATAGATACGCAGTATTTT	TRBV3-1/TRBV3-2	TRBJ2-3	NA	NA
CASSQEDRWPEAFF	TGCGCCAGCAGCCAAGAAGATCGCTGGCCTGAAGCTTTCTTT	TRBV4-1	TRBJ1-1	NA	NA
CASSRKTSGNEQFF	TGTGCCAGCTCACGCAAGACTAGCGGCAATGAGCAGTTCTTC	TRBV18	TRBJ2-1	NA	TRBD2
CASSQPRTGNNGYTF	TGCGCCAGCAGCCAACCCCGGACAGGGAATAATGGCTACACCTTC	TRBV4-1	TRBJ1-2	NA	TRBD1
CSALQGPSSYEQYF	TGCAGCGCCCTACAGGGACCGAGCTCCTACGAGCAGTACTTC	TRBV29-1	TRBJ2-7	NA	NA
CASSPTSGSANEQFF	TGTGCCAGCAGTCCCACTAGCGGGAGTGCGAATGAGCAGTTCTTC	TRBV2	TRBJ2-1	NA	TRBD2
CASIATGGRTEAFF	TGTGCCAGCATCGCGACAGGGGGCCGGACTGAAGCTTTCTTT	TRBV6-1	TRBJ1-1	few	TRBD1
CATSTPVGDRGYNEQFF	TGTGCCACCAGCACACCCGTCGGGGACAGGGGTTACAATGAGCAGTTCTTC	TRBV15	TRBJ2-1	NA	TRBD1
CASSQDPRPNEKLFF	TGCGCCAGCAGCCAAGATCCCAGGCCGAATGAAAAACTGTTTTTT	TRBV4-1	TRBJ1-4	NA	NA
CASSGVGGTSGQYF	TGTGCCAGCAGCGGAGTCGGGGGGACTTCAGGGCAGTACTTC	TRBV7-8	TRBJ2-7	NA	TRBD2
CASSYSKQGEETQYF	TGTGCCAGCAGTTACTCGAAACAGGGGGAAGAGACCCAGTACTTC	TRBV6-5	TRBJ2-5	NA	TRBD1
CASSFEGDNQPQHF	TGTGCCAGCAGTTTCGAGGGTGACAATCAGCCCCAGCATTTT	TRBV28	TRBJ1-5	NA	NA
CSASTSGDYNEQFF	TGCAGTGCTAGTACTAGCGGGGATTACAATGAGCAGTTCTTC	TRBV20-1	TRBJ2-1	NA	TRBD2
CATSRGTGTTQETQYF	TGTGCCACCAGCAGGGGGACAGGGACGACCCAAGAGACCCAGTACTTC	TRBV15	TRBJ2-5	NA	TRBD1
CASSQESGAGNTIYF	TGCGCCAGCAGCCAAGAATCAGGGGCTGGAAACACCATATATTTT	TRBV4-1	TRBJ1-3	few	NA
CASSDRGGADTQYF	TGTGCCAGCAGCGACAGAGGGGGTGCAGATACGCAGTATTTT	TRBV5-4	TRBJ2-3	NA	NA
CASRLTGRREAFF	TGTGCCAGCAGACTTACAGGGCGCAGGGAAGCTTTCTTT	TRBV5-6	TRBJ1-1	NA	NA
CASSKTGDGSPLHF	TGTGCCAGCAGCAAGACAGGGGATGGTTCACCCCTCCACTTT	TRBV21-1	TRBJ1-6	NA	NA
CASRRLAGAGEQYF	TGTGCCAGCAGACGGCTAGCGGGAGCTGGGGAGCAGTACTTC	TRBV2	TRBJ2-7	NA	TRBD2
CASSQDLREETQYF	TGTGCCAGCAGCCAAGATCTCAGGGAAGAGACCCAGTACTTC	TRBV3-1/TRBV3-2	TRBJ2-5	NA	NA
CATSDEAGGRNEQFF	TGTGCCACCAGTGATGAAGCGGGAGGGAGAAATGAGCAGTTCTTC	TRBV24-1	TRBJ2-1	NA	TRBD2
CASSPGGNQRAEAFF	TGTGCCAGCAGCCCAGGGGGCAATCAAAGAGCTGAAGCTTTCTTT	TRBV11-2	TRBJ1-1	NA	TRBD1
CASRGTSGSTGELFF	TGTGCCAGCAGGGGGACTAGCGGGAGCACCGGGGAGCTGTTTTTT	TRBV2	TRBJ2-2	NA	TRBD2
CASSLAGTRADTQYF	TGTGCCAGCAGCTTAGCCGGGACTAGAGCAGATACGCAGTATTTT	TRBV7-2	TRBJ2-3	NA	TRBD2
CASSPRASGLRADTQYF	TGTGCCAGCAGCCCCAGGGCTAGCGGGTTAAGGGCAGATACGCAGTATTTT	TRBV7-2	TRBJ2-3	NA	TRBD2
CASSLSNEQFF	TGTGCCAGCAGTTTGAGCAATGAGCAGTTCTTC	TRBV6-2/TRBV6-3	TRBJ2-1	NA	NA
CAWSPAGAEAFF	TGTGCCTGGAGCCCGGCAGGGGCGGAAGCTTTCTTT	TRBV30	TRBJ1-1	NA	NA
CASTVGGRGQETQYF	TGCGCCAGCACCGTGGGAGGTAGGGGGCAGGAGACCCAGTACTTC	TRBV5-1	TRBJ2-5	NA	NA
CASSAGVGANVLTF	TGTGCCAGCAGCGCCGGGGTCGGGGCCAACGTCCTGACTTTC	TRBV13	TRBJ2-6	NA	NA
CASSPPGAGETQYF	TGTGCCAGCAGCCCCCCCGGAGCTGGGGAGACCCAGTACTTC	TRBV11-3	TRBJ2-5	NA	NA
CAISEQGGGNTIYF	TGTGCCATCAGTGAGCAGGGCGGAGGAAACACCATATATTTT	TRBV10-3	TRBJ1-3	NA	NA
CASQRQTSSYEQYF	TGTGCCAGCCAAAGACAGACCTCGTCCTACGAGCAGTACTTC	TRBV28	TRBJ2-7	few	NA
CASSPSLTRGTGELFF	TGTGCCAGCAGCCCGAGCCTAACCCGGGGGACCGGGGAGCTGTTTTTT	TRBV7-2	TRBJ2-2	NA	NA
CASSARQGGRTDEQFF	TGTGCCAGTAGTGCGAGACAGGGTGGAAGAACGGATGAGCAGTTCTTC	TRBV19	TRBJ2-1	NA	TRBD1
CASSPRTGTEKLFF	TGTGCCAGCAGCCCCCGGACAGGGACTGAAAAACTGTTTTTT	TRBV5-8	TRBJ1-4	NA	TRBD1
CASSLDLAANYNEQFF	TGTGCCAGCAGCTTAGATCTAGCGGCAAACTACAATGAGCAGTTCTTC	TRBV11-2	TRBJ2-1	NA	TRBD2
CASSLSGVNLGNEQFF	TGTGCCAGCAGTCTATCGGGAGTTAATCTAGGCAATGAGCAGTTCTTC	TRBV27	TRBJ2-1	NA	NA
CASSRSGGQETQYF	TGTGCCAGCAGCCGATCGGGGGGGCAAGAGACCCAGTACTTC	TRBV27	TRBJ2-5	NA	TRBD2
CASSLSRTSGETQYF	TGTGCCAGCAGTTTATCCAGGACTAGCGGAGAGACCCAGTACTTC	TRBV27	TRBJ2-5	NA	TRBD2
CASSRGGVREAFF	TGTGCCAGCAGTCGCGGTGGAGTTCGTGAAGCTTTCTTT	TRBV28	TRBJ1-1	NA	NA
CASSTLAGVSTGELFF	TGTGCCAGCTCAACTCTAGCGGGAGTATCCACCGGGGAGCTGTTTTTT	TRBV18	TRBJ2-2	NA	TRBD2
CASSPGLGRRYEQYF	TGTGCCAGCAGCCCCGGACTAGGTAGGAGGTACGAGCAGTACTTC	TRBV7-2	TRBJ2-7	NA	TRBD2
CATSRDFRYEQYF	TGTGCCACCAGCAGAGATTTTCGGTACGAGCAGTACTTC	TRBV15	TRBJ2-7	NA	NA
CAWGSGGPQETQYF	TGTGCCTGGGGGAGCGGGGGGCCGCAAGAGACCCAGTACTTC	TRBV30	TRBJ2-5	NA	TRBD2
CASSEDRGNYGYTF	TGTGCCAGCAGTGAGGACCGGGGAAACTATGGCTACACCTTC	TRBV2	TRBJ1-2	NA	NA